This T cell receptor beta chain was sequenced in a study of T cells in Graves' hyperthyroidism and ophthalmopathy. Germline lookup yields CDR1 SNHLY and CDR2 FYNNEI. This CDR3 is 12 amino acids long. The V gene end was trimmed by 6 bases and the J gene end by 13 bases; junction bases not matched to a gene: 10. Researchers amplified the TCR beta CDR3 regions from RNA transcripts. The HTBI primer set served for first-round RT-PCR of the TCR CDR3. TCRdb ran MiXCR on the multiplex PCR reads and lists one entry per CDR3 protein. The data contain roughly 650,000 distinct CDR3 sequences, 16% of them singletons. Diagnostic assessment was based on clinical symptoms, serum thyroxine and TRAb, thyroid ultrasound and orbital computed tomography. Many counts were recorded for this clonotype.

This clonotype was obtained from a woman in her forties with Graves' ophthalmopathy. The sample comprised blood. The J gene is TRBJ1-2, the V gene TRBV2, with 8 positions matching TRBD1. The DNA for the CDR3 is TGTGCCAGCAGGGGAGAGGACAGGGCCTCCACCTTC. Translating it yields CASRGEDRASTF. Filled out from reference TRBV2 and TRBJ1-2, the complete variable domain reads EPEVTQTPSHQVTQMGQEVILRCVPISNHLYFYWYRQILGQKVEFLVSFYNNEISEKSEIFDDQFSVERPDGSNFTLKIRSTKLEDSAMYFCASRGEDRASTFGSGTRLTVV.